This T cell receptor (beta chain) was recorded in a study of T-cell memory formation after mild COVID-19. Study results and limitations: Contracting clones from day 15 to 85 showed balanced CD4/CD8; later expanders favored CD4+.

The sample holds a few counts of this clonotype. Its antigen is unknown. TCRdb recomputed calls from the 5' RACE reads with MiXCR, one row per CDR3 protein. The sample comprises a few hundred thousand distinct CDR3 sequences, approximately 20% of which are singletons, and around 20% rests with the top ten. The germline gives CDR1 ENHRY, CDR2 SYGVKD. The CDR3 runs to 12 residues. V lost 8 bases and J lost 4, with 11 bases in between. The clonotype originates from a man aged 18 to 29 who had mild COVID-19 (a few samples of this study predate the infection). Cell type and time point are not known. Sequences were obtained from PBMCs or a T cell subset sorted from them (not recorded which). This chain links TRBV10-3 with TRBJ2-5; D assignment may be TRBD1 or TRBD2 (7 bases each). CDR3 loop: CAIQGEGETQYF. CDR3 nucleotide sequence: TGTGCCATCCAGGGGGAGGGAGAGACCCAGTACTTC.